What follows describes a single T cell receptor (beta chain). Its antigen specificity is not known. No base quality values were provided; no much bigger clone lies one nucleotide off. These data come from a study of CD8 T cells in Susac syndrome (dated by TCRdb to the late 2010s). Study-level background: Repertoire sequencing was used to test whether CD8+ T cell activation and differentiation in Susac syndrome was antigen driven. The clonality of the CD8+ T cell repertoire was compared across about a dozen healthy donors, some 14 Susac syndrome patients and under 19 multiple sclerosis patients. The paper's findings and limits, for the study overall: The number of individuals in the TCR sequencing and HLA analysis was recognized as being relatively small.

High-throughput TCR beta sequencing profiled peripheral blood CD8+ and CD4+ T cells from healthy donors, Susac syndrome patients and multiple sclerosis patients. The multiple sclerosis controls were treatment-naive patients who had stable or active relapsing-remitting disease and met the revised McDonald criteria. CD8+ TEMRA cells were enriched by FACS, while bulk CD8+ and CD4+ T cells were purified by magnetic negative isolation. Blood was drawn into EDTA tubes, processed within 24 hours, and PBMCs were isolated by density gradient centrifugation. PBMCs intended for TCR sequencing were cryopreserved in liquid nitrogen and were subsequently thawed in a 37 degrees C water bath. Purity of sorted or isolated CD4+, CD8+ and CD8+ TEMRA cells was at least 90%. RNA was extracted with the RNeasy kit and roughly 0.45 to 1 ug was reverse transcribed using random hexamers. The immunoSEQ multiplex PCR assay, which covers 54 Vbeta and 13 Jbeta segments, was used to amplify TCR beta CDR3 regions. PCR amplification bias was corrected using a synthetic template baseline for primer optimization and computational correction. Per the source publication's procedure: Only productive sequences were kept, with reads annotated to V, D and J genes according to IMGT and analyzed in immunoSEQ Analyzer. To calculate clonality, Shannon entropy was normalized by log2 of the number of productive unique sequences and then subtracted from one. For each patient and control, public and private clones were evaluated among the 100 most prevalent clones. Clones were defined as Susac-specific if absent from the healthy and MS cohorts, from 900 to 1,200 published viral clones and from other ImmuneACCESS disease sequences. TCRdb took the public reads, trimmed them with fastp at Q25, ran MiXCR for clone calling and kept in-frame beta chains. Every entry covers one CDR3 protein and lists the most common genes and DNA from its rows. None of the V and J calls come from the authors' own analysis; TCRdb made them. This sample is represented by roughly 140,000 distinct CDR3 sequences; 95% to 96% of them were singletons. 0.15% of the sample lies in the top ten.

From cysteine to phenylalanine, the CDR3 is 15 amino acids long. The DNA shown is the 45-base CDR3, in frame from base 1. The germline V end is reduced by 6 bases and the J end by 4 bases; junction bases left unmatched: 7. Per the germline V gene (reference sequence), MNHEY is the CDR1 and SMNVEV is the CDR2. The sequence links TRBV27 to TRBJ2-3, and 10 junctional nucleotides match TRBD1. The sample taken for sequencing was CD8+ T cells from PBMCs. The TCR comes from a human donor with multiple sclerosis. The sequenced DNA is TGTGCCAGCAGGGACAGGGGGAGATCGGCAGATACGCAGTATTTT. The resulting protein is CASRDRGRSADTQYF.